This T cell receptor beta chain was identified in a study of cytomegalovirus exposure and HLA in healthy donors. As for this clone: The same CDR3 also results from other DNA sequences found in this sample.

This table comes from immunoSEQ multiplex PCR, and its TCRdb copy is limited to in-frame clones, with some not included. The data hold 190,000 or so clones, with about 80% observed a single time. The germline V gene encodes CDR1 PRHDT and CDR2 FYEKMQ (reference sequence). CDR3 size: 13 residues. V lost 1 base, J lost 3 bases, and 7 bases lay in between. The specimen sequenced was PBMCs. The gene calls are TRBV13 and TRBJ2-7; no firm D call. The receptor's source is a woman in her late teens or twenties in good health and CMV-seropositive. The CDR3 here is CASSLDNSYEQYF. CDR3 in DNA: TGTGCCAGCAGCTTAGATAACAGCTACGAGCAGTACTTC.